One and the same sample provided the 29 T cell receptor beta chains below, sequenced in a study of T-cell reconstitution after alpha-beta-depleted transplantation in children. The authors prepared the TCRbeta library with unique molecular identifiers. In TCRdb, the PCR reads were re-called with MiXCR into one record per CDR3 protein. The data hold some 240,000 distinct CDR3 sequences, with more than 10% observed a single time. Sequencing was performed on PBMCs from the stem cell graft donor, taken from the stem cell graft. These receptors all come from a human donor who donated a stem cell graft to a child with acute lymphoblastic leukemia.

The chain joins TRBV5-1 to TRBJ2-1; 10 nucleotides align to TRBD1. The germline gives CDR1 SGHRS, CDR2 YFSETQ. The CDR3 loop spans 15 amino acids. V was clipped by 5 bases and J by 6 bases; unmatched bases: 8. For the CDR3, the DNA is TGCGCCAGCAGAGGTGCGCGGGACAGGGGCAATGAGCAGTTCTTC. Protein sequence: CASRGARDRGNEQFF.

In its sample, this clonotype was seen many times. The CDR3 coding sequence is TGTGCCAGCAGTTTCGGGAATTCACCCCTCCACTTT. This translates into CASSFGNSPLHF. The chain couples TRBV27 to TRBJ1-6; D gene ambiguous. The CDR3 has 12 residues. Germline V gives CDR1 MNHEY, CDR2 SMNVEV (reference sequence). V was pared by 3 bases and J by 7 bases, with 4 bases between.

This clonotype was picked up many times. The rearrangement uses TRBV12-3 or TRBV12-4 and TRBJ1-5, with D possibly TRBD1 on 5 matching bases. This CDR3 is 14 amino acids long. Trimming cost V 4 bases and J 11 bases, with 18 bases left between them. The CDR3 is CASSWREGSWAQHF. The CDR3 coding sequence is TGTGCCAGCAGTTGGCGGGAGGGGAGTTGGGCCCAGCATTTT.

This clonotype was seen at least ten times. V gene TRBV7-6 combines with J gene TRBJ2-3; perhaps TRBD1 as D (7 bases). This CDR3 region has 15 residues. The V gene lost 5 bases and the J gene lost 3 bases, with 15 bases spanning the gap. The germline CDR1 and CDR2 sequences are SGHVS and FNYEAQ. This chain's CDR3 is CASSITTGRTDTQYF. Here the CDR3 DNA reads TGTGCCAGCAGCATCACGACAGGGAGGACAGATACGCAGTATTTT. The whole variable domain, remainder taken from reference TRBV7-6 and TRBJ2-3, is GAGVSQSPRYKVTKRGQDVALRCDPISGHVSLYWYRQALGQGPEFLTYFNYEAQQDKSGLPNDRFSAERPEGSISTLTIQRTEQRDSAMYRCASSITTGRTDTQYFGPGTRLTVL.

This clonotype was recorded at least ten times. V and J are TRBV18 and TRBJ2-2; D is perhaps TRBD2 (5 bases). This CDR3 region has 15 residues. Germline values: CDR1 KGHSH, CDR2 LQKENI. The V end lost 5 bases, the J end lost 4 bases, and 14 bases lay between the germline ends. The CDR3 DNA is TGTGCCAGCTCAGACGGAGGCTCGGGCACCGGGGAGCTGTTTTTT. Translating gives CASSDGGSGTGELFF.

Ten or more counts support this clonotype. The rearrangement uses TRBV12-3 or TRBV12-4 and TRBJ2-7, with 8 bases aligning to TRBD2. V was clipped by 2 bases and J by 4 bases; unmatched bases: 10. CDR3 size: 16 residues. The CDR3 loop is CASSLRGGLAQYEQYF. CDR3 DNA sequence: TGTGCCAGCAGTTTAAGGGGAGGACTAGCTCAATACGAGCAGTACTTC.

This clonotype was seen at least ten times. The J gene is TRBJ1-1, the V gene TRBV28; TRBD1 agrees at 7 bases. CDR1 is MDHEN, CDR2 SYDVKM, per germline. There are 15 residues in the CDR3. J lost 5 bases, V lost 1 base, and 7 bases had no gene match. CDR3 region: CASSLLGRGGTEAFF. The CDR3, as DNA: TGTGCCAGCAGTTTATTGGGCAGGGGGGGAACTGAAGCTTTCTTT.

This clonotype was recorded at least ten times. The chain has TRBV9 and TRBJ2-5; 8 bases line up with TRBD1. The CDR3 totals 15 residues. The germline V gene encodes CDR1 SGDLS and CDR2 YYNGEE. V shed 3 bases, J shed 1 base, and the junction held 5 bases outside the gene matches. This CDR3 reads CASSASTGGQETQYF. CDR3 bases: TGTGCCAGCAGCGCGTCAACAGGGGGCCAAGAGACCCAGTACTTC. Combining the CDR3 with reference TRBV9 and TRBJ2-5 gives the whole variable domain DSGVTQTPKHLITATGQRVTLRCSPRSGDLSVYWYQQSLDQGLQFLIQYYNGEERAKGNILERFSAQQFPDLHSELNLSSLELGDSALYFCASSASTGGQETQYFGPGTRLLVL.

The chain recombines TRBV7-2 with TRBJ2-7, with D maybe TRBD2 (6 bases). Germline values: CDR1 SGHTA, CDR2 FQGNSA. The CDR3 is made up of 16 amino acids. V lost 1 base and J lost 6, with 19 bases in between. The CDR3 coding sequence is TGTGCCAGCAGCTTAGTAAGGGCACCTGGGGGGTTCGAGCAGTACTTC. As protein: CASSLVRAPGGFEQYF.

There are many counts of this clonotype. This chain links TRBV7-2 with TRBJ2-2; D is perhaps TRBD2 (5 bases). The CDR3 extends over 12 amino acids. CDR1 is SGHTA, CDR2 FQGNSA, per germline. Trimming stripped 8 bases from V and 6 bases from J, with 10 bases between. The CDR3 coding sequence is TGTGCCAGCGCCCGGAGGCCCGGGGAGCTGTTTTTT. It specifies CASARRPGELFF.

This clonotype was seen many times. This chain's CDR3 is CASSLLSGSTGELFF. For the CDR3, the DNA is TGTGCCAGCAGCTTGTTATCCGGGAGCACCGGGGAGCTGTTTTTT. The V call is TRBV5-5, the J call TRBJ2-2, with D maybe TRBD2 (6 bases). In germline, CDR1 is SGHKS, CDR2 YYEKEE (reference sequence). The CDR3 covers 15 residues. Trimming took 1 base from V and 4 from J, leaving 11 bases between them.

This clonotype was seen many times. The chain is built from TRBV6-5 and TRBJ2-7, with 10 bases that match TRBD2. From germline, CDR1 is MNHEY and CDR2 SVGAGI. V shed 6 bases and J 4 bases; nucleotides not matched to a gene: 9. The CDR3 totals 15 residues. CDR3 region: CASRLAGRSSYEQYF. The CDR3 coding sequence is TGTGCCAGCAGACTAGCGGGAAGAAGTTCTTACGAGCAGTACTTC.

This clonotype has ten or more counts. V and J are TRBV7-9 and TRBJ1-1; D possibly corresponds to TRBD1 (5 bases). CDR3 length equals 12 residues. V dropped 1 base and J dropped 5 bases, with 5 bases sitting between them. Germline CDR1 SEHNR, CDR2 FQNEAQ (reference sequence). In DNA form, the CDR3 reads TGTGCCAGCAGCTTAGACAGGACTGAAGCTTTCTTT. Amino acid sequence: CASSLDRTEAFF.

This clonotype showed up many times. The V call is TRBV28, the J call TRBJ1-3; perhaps TRBD1 as D (5 bases). Trimming pared 5 bases from V and 0 bases from J, leaving 11 bases between. The germline gives CDR1 MDHEN, CDR2 SYDVKM. The CDR3 spans 15 residues. CDR3 sequence (DNA): TGTGCCAGCAGTATACGACAGCTCTCTGGAAACACCATATATTTT. Translated: CASSIRQLSGNTIYF.

This clonotype occurred many times. The chain carries TRBV5-6 and TRBJ1-5; a possible D gene is TRBD1 (5 bases). The CDR3 extends over 13 amino acids. Germline V gene data show CDR1 as SGHDT and CDR2 as YYEEEE. Deletions cut 2 bases from V and 7 bases from J, with 10 bases between. CDR3 DNA: TGTGCCAGCAGCTTCGCCTCAGGGCAGCCCCAGCATTTT. It codes for CASSFASGQPQHF.

This clonotype occurred many times. This chain connects TRBV20-1 to TRBJ2-7; weak D call: TRBD2 (6 bases). The V gene's germline CDR1 is DFQATT and CDR2 SNEGSKA (reference sequence). Between the trimmed V and J ends, which lost 0 bases and 4 bases, there was a span of 13 bases. This CDR3 comprises 14 residues. The CDR3 nucleotides are TGCAGTGCTAGAGATCTGTCGGGGGTGTACGAGCAGTACTTC. It translates to CSARDLSGVYEQYF.

Note on this clonotype: Relative to the germline gene, one junction end is altered; a read error may explain this. The J gene is TRBJ1-2, the V gene TRBV6-5; TRBD1 aligns across 7 bases. The germline gives CDR1 MNHEY, CDR2 SVGAGI. The CDR3 is 12 residues long. The CDR3 nucleotides are TGTGCCAGCAGCTGGCAGGGGGGTGGCGACACCTTC. This translates into CASSWQGGGDTF.

This clonotype was seen only a few times. CDR3 sequence (DNA): TGTGCCAGTAGTCCGCACGACCGATACAATGAGCAGTTCTTC. Translating gives CASSPHDRYNEQFF. The chain uses TRBV19 and TRBJ2-1; no definite D call. Germline CDR1 is LNHDA and CDR2 is SQIVND (reference sequence). Trimming stripped 5 bases from V and 4 bases from J, with 12 bases between. This CDR3 contains 14 residues.

This sequence joins TRBV6-1 and TRBJ1-4; possibly TRBD1 for D (5 bases). V was trimmed by 6 bases and J by 8 bases, leaving 19 bases between them. Germline V gene data show CDR1 as MNHNS and CDR2 as SASEGT. The CDR3 sequence is 15 residues long. The CDR3 nucleotides are TGTGCCAGCAGCGCAGGGACTATCAGACGAGAAAAACTGTTTTTT. Protein: CASSAGTIRREKLFF.

This chain uses TRBV12-3 or TRBV12-4 with TRBJ2-1, with D possibly matching TRBD2 (6 bases). The V end lost 5 bases, the J end lost 8 bases, and 28 bases lay between the germline ends. The CDR3 covers 18 residues. CDR3 nucleotide sequence: TGTGCCAGCAGTAAGGGACTGCACCGATCCCCTGGGGACGATGAGCAGTTCTTC. It yields the protein CASSKGLHRSPGDDEQFF.

This clonotype showed up just a few times. This sequence joins TRBV5-1 and TRBJ2-7; no firm D call. This CDR3 comprises 15 residues. Trimming took off 0 bases at V and 4 bases at J, with 14 bases between the two ends. Germline V gene lookup returns CDR1 SGHRS and CDR2 YFSETQ. The CDR3 reads CASSLAQEMGYEQYF. DNA for the CDR3: TGCGCCAGCAGCTTGGCCCAGGAAATGGGATACGAGCAGTACTTC.

This clonotype has at least ten counts. The chain links TRBV20-1 to TRBJ1-1, with unresolved D. The CDR3 covers 15 residues. CDR1 is DFQATT and CDR2 is SNEGSKA in the germline V gene (reference sequence). V gave up 0 bases and J gave up 0 bases, with 11 bases separating them. DNA of the CDR3: TGCAGTGCTAGAGAGCACGGGATTTTGAACACTGAAGCTTTCTTT. The encoded protein is CSAREHGILNTEAFF.

This clonotype was seen only a few times. The chain carries TRBV4-1 and TRBJ1-1; 9 bases map to TRBD1. The CDR3 runs to 21 residues. Germline-derived CDR1 and CDR2 are MGHRA and YSYEKL. With 3 bases clipped from V and 3 bases from J, the junction kept 23 bases outside the gene matches. CDR3: CASSQKFTSGTGTHRDTEAFF. The CDR3 nucleotides are TGCGCCAGCAGCCAGAAATTTACCTCCGGGACAGGGACCCACCGGGACACTGAAGCTTTCTTT.

This clonotype was counted ten times or more. The genes are TRBV10-3 and TRBJ1-2, with D possibly TRBD1 on 5 matching bases. CDR1 and CDR2 from the germline V gene are ENHRY and SYGVKD. V was pared by 11 bases and J by 8 bases, with 18 bases between. This CDR3 contains 12 residues. As DNA, the CDR3 is TGTGCCTCTCTCGCGGGGACGCGGGGCTACACCTTC. This encodes CASLAGTRGYTF.

With respect to this clonotype: A read error is possible here, since a much larger clone lies one base away. This rearrangement joins TRBV12-3 or TRBV12-4 to TRBJ2-5; unclear D gene. The V and J ends lost 5 bases and 2 bases respectively, with 12 bases between them. CDR3 length: 14 amino acids. CDR3 sequence reads: CASSARHIQETQYF. For the CDR3, the DNA is TGTGCCAGCAGTGCTCGTCACATACAAGAGACCCAGTACTTC.

This clonotype appeared once. A much bigger clone sits one base away, suggesting this may be a read error. The CDR3 does not end in the conserved phenylalanine or tryptophan, so this is likely a read error. The chain links TRBV20-1 to TRBJ2-4, with D tentatively TRBD1 (5 bases). Trimming shortened V by 3 bases and J by 0 bases, and 12 bases separated the two germline ends. The CDR3 sequence is 15 residues long. CDR1 DFQATT and CDR2 SNEGSKA come from the germline V gene (reference sequence). CDR3 amino acids: CSASDSPLAKNIQYL. The CDR3 nucleotides are TGCAGTGCTAGTGACAGTCCCCTAGCCAAAAACATTCAGTACCTC.

Ten or more counts support this clonotype. The genes are TRBV28 and TRBJ1-2; TRBD1 is a possible D gene (5 bases). V lost 6 bases to trimming and J lost 8 bases, with 28 bases between them. The CDR3 length is 17 residues. Germline lookup yields CDR1 MDHEN and CDR2 SYDVKM. CDR3 nucleotide sequence: TGTGCCAGCAGCGTTTACGATCCGGGACGGTCGCCGGGGGGCTACACCTTC. Protein: CASSVYDPGRSPGGYTF.

This clonotype appeared many times. This chain joins TRBV6-5 and TRBJ2-7; 8 positions agree with TRBD2. This CDR3 contains 15 residues. CDR1 and CDR2 from the germline V gene are MNHEY and SVGAGI. With V trimmed by 4 bases and J by 0 bases, 5 bases remained unmatched. CDR3 residues: CASSLTSVNSYEQYF. CDR3 coding DNA: TGTGCCAGCAGTTTGACTAGCGTAAACTCCTACGAGCAGTACTTC.

Points on this clonotype: One base away lies a much larger clone, so this may be a sequencing read error. The V and J genes are TRBV6-2 or TRBV6-3 and TRBJ2-1, with D possibly matching TRBD2 (7 bases). Per germline, CDR1 MNHEY and CDR2 SVGEGT. This CDR3 has 18 amino acids. CDR3 coding DNA: TGTGCCAGCAGTTACCTGGGGGGGCTAGCGGACTCCCACAATGAGCAGTTCTTC. Translated: CASSYLGGLADSHNEQFF.